The entry below gives a single T cell receptor (beta chain) sequence along with its context. This sample stems from a study of blood T cell repertoires in COVID-19. Across the study: COVID-19 samples, acute and convalescent, were from the United States, Italy and Spain.

Assay used: immunoSEQ multiplex PCR; TCRdb lists only in-frame clones, some missing. The table includes 55,000 to 65,000 clones, about nine tenths detected once. The CDR3 spans 15 residues. Germline CDR1 is SGHNT and CDR2 is YENEEA. Trimming took off 1 base at V and 4 bases at J, with 14 bases between the two ends. The chain recombines TRBV11-3 with TRBJ2-7; maybe TRBD2 (6 bases). The sequence was obtained from a human donor in a cohort sampled during active COVID-19. Sequenced: peripheral blood. As DNA, the CDR3 is TGTGCCAGCAGCTTAGGTGGGGGGACGGCTTACGAGCAGTACTTC. Amino acid sequence: CASSLGGGTAYEQYF.